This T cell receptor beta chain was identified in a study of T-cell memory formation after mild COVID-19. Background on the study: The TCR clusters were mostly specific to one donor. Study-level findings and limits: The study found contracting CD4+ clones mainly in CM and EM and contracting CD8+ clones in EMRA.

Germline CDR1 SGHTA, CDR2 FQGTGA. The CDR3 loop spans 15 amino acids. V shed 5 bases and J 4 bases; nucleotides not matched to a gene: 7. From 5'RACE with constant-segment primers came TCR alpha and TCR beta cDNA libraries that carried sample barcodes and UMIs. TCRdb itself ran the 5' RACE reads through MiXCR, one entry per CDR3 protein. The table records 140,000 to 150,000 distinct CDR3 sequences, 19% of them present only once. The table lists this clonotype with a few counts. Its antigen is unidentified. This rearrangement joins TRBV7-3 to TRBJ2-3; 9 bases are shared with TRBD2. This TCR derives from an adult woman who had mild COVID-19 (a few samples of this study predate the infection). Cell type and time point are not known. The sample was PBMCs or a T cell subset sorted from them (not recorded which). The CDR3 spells CASSPGLAISDTQYF. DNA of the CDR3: TGTGCCAGCAGCCCGGGACTAGCTATATCAGATACGCAGTATTTT.